Presented here are 21 T cell receptor beta chains from one specimen sequenced in a study of lymphopenia after photon versus proton radiotherapy. Here immunoSEQ multiplex PCR was the method, and the copy in TCRdb shows in-frame clones only, minus some. The repertoire holds some 42,000 clones, with about four fifths as singletons. Sequences were derived from peripheral blood, sampled from a patient treated with proton-based radiotherapy. The receptors were sampled from a woman aged 70-85 years with pancreatic cancer.

The rearrangement links TRBV19 to TRBJ2-3, with 13 bases lining up with TRBD2. CDR1 is LNHDA, CDR2 SQIVND, per germline (reference sequence). The CDR3 sequence is 18 residues long. The trim removed 0 bases at V and 3 bases at J, leaving 6 bases unmatched. The CDR3 region is CASSIDVGLAGATDTQYF. The CDR3 nucleotides are TGTGCCAGTAGTATAGACGTAGGACTAGCGGGAGCGACAGATACGCAGTATTTT.

The J gene is TRBJ2-4, the V gene TRBV7-2; possible D gene TRBD2, 5 bases. Germline V CDR1 and CDR2: SGHTA, FQGNSA. V was shortened by 4 bases and J by 8 bases, with 12 bases between the two germline ends. The CDR3 is 13 residues long. The chain's CDR3 is CASSSLRGYIQYF. CDR3 sequence (DNA): TGTGCCAGCAGCTCACTACGGGGATACATTCAGTACTTC.

This clone appeared once. The J gene is TRBJ2-3, the V gene TRBV5-1, with TRBD2 identical over 10 bases. In germline, CDR1 is SGHRS, CDR2 YFSETQ. This CDR3 has 16 amino acids. The V and J ends lost 1 base and 3 bases, in that order; junction bases with no gene match: 5. The CDR3 DNA follows: TGCGCCAGCAGCTTGTCTAGCGGGAGTGGTACAGATACGCAGTATTTT. Encoded protein: CASSLSSGSGTDTQYF. Looking up the rest from reference TRBV5-1 and TRBJ2-3 gives the full variable domain: KAGVTQTPRYLIKTRGQQVTLSCSPISGHRSVSWYQQTPGQGLQFLFEYFSETQRNKGNFPGRFSGRQFSNSRSEMNVSTLELGDSALYLCASSLSSGSGTDTQYFGPGTRLTVL.

The J gene is TRBJ2-3, the V gene TRBV28; 10 bases agree with TRBD2. The length of the CDR3 is 15 residues. Per germline, CDR1 MDHEN and CDR2 SYDVKM. The V segment lost 6 bases and the J segment 7 bases; nucleotides outside the gene matches: 10. CDR3 nucleotides: TGTGCCAGCAGCGGAAGCGGGAGGGCGCCATATACGCAGTATTTT. It is translated as CASSGSGRAPYTQYF.

This sequence joins TRBV7-2 and TRBJ2-3, with TRBD2 matching 13 bases. Germline V gene sequence: CDR1 SGHTA, CDR2 FQGNSA. The CDR3 has 18 amino acids. V was pared by 4 bases and J by 3 bases, with 10 bases of the junction left unmatched. The CDR3 DNA sequence: TGTGCCAGCAGCTCGACGATAGGACTAGCGGGAGTAACAGATACGCAGTATTTT. It translates to CASSSTIGLAGVTDTQYF. Together with reference TRBV7-2 and TRBJ2-3, the CDR3 gives the full variable domain: GAGVSQSPSNKVTEKGKDVELRCDPISGHTALYWYRQSLGQGLEFLIYFQGNSAPDKSGLPSDRFSAERTGGSVSTLTIQRTQQEDSAVYLCASSSTIGLAGVTDTQYFGPGTRLTVL.

The chain couples TRBV4-1 to TRBJ1-3; 9 nucleotides agree with TRBD1. Trimming removed 0 bases from V and 2 bases from J; junction bases left unmatched: 11. The germline gives CDR1 MGHRA, CDR2 YSYEKL. The CDR3 runs 19 residues. CDR3 in DNA: TGCGCCAGCAGCCAAGATGGGACAGGGAGTCGTCGGACTGGAAACACCATATATTTT. Translation: CASSQDGTGSRRTGNTIYF.

The chain uses TRBV2 and TRBJ1-1; tentative D call: TRBD1 (6 bases). Germline V gene data show CDR1 as SNHLY and CDR2 as FYNNEI. V was cut by 0 bases and J by 1 base, with 9 bases left in between. The CDR3 has 15 residues. The CDR3 DNA follows: TGTGCCAGCAGTGAAGCGACAGGCCGGAACACTGAAGCTTTCTTT. This encodes CASSEATGRNTEAFF.

The chain has TRBV5-4 and TRBJ2-3, with D perhaps being TRBD1 or TRBD2 (6 bases each). The CDR3 has 19 residues. Trimming left V 2 bases short and J 0 bases short, with 22 bases between. Germline CDR1 is SGHNT and CDR2 is YYREEE (reference sequence). The CDR3 DNA sequence: TGTGCCAGCAGCTTAGGAGGGTGGGGGCCAGGACTGAGCACAGATACGCAGTATTTT. It yields the protein CASSLGGWGPGLSTDTQYF. Full variable domain (remainder filled in from reference TRBV5-4 and TRBJ2-3): ETGVTQSPTHLIKTRGQQVTLRCSSQSGHNTVSWYQQALGQGPQFIFQYYREEENGRGNFPPRFSGLQFPNYSSELNVNALELDDSALYLCASSLGGWGPGLSTDTQYFGPGTRLTVL.

V gene TRBV5-1 combines with J gene TRBJ2-1, with 13 positions matching TRBD2. The CDR3 contains 15 residues. Trimming at V came to 4 bases and at J to 8 bases, leaving 6 bases not matched to a gene. CDR1 and CDR2 from the germline V gene are SGHRS and YFSETQ. The CDR3 DNA is TGCGCCAGCAGCCCTAGGACTAGCGGGAGTGATGAGCAGTTCTTC. Translated, it gives CASSPRTSGSDEQFF.

The rearrangement joins TRBV4-1 to TRBJ2-7, with D perhaps matching TRBD1 or TRBD2 (5 bases each). The V and J ends lost 2 bases and 0 bases respectively, with 11 bases between them. This CDR3 has 15 amino acids. Germline CDR1 is MGHRA and CDR2 is YSYEKL. The DNA for the CDR3 is TGCGCCAGCAGCCAACGGGACGGCCTCTCCTACGAGCAGTACTTC. Translated, it gives CASSQRDGLSYEQYF.

The CDR3, as DNA: TGTGCCTGGAGGCTCAGGGTATACGAAAAACTGTTTTTT. Translating gives CAWRLRVYEKLFF. This sequence joins TRBV30 and TRBJ1-4, with D perhaps matching TRBD1 (5 bases). Deletions cut 3 bases from V and 8 bases from J, with 13 bases between. The CDR3 length is 13 residues. Germline values: CDR1 GTSNPN, CDR2 SVGIG (reference sequence).

A single count supports this clone. The gene calls are TRBV5-1 and TRBJ1-5, with a weak D call TRBD1 (5 bases). CDR3 size: 16 residues. Germline assignment: CDR1 SGHRS and CDR2 YFSETQ. The V end was cut by 3 bases, the J end by 4 bases, with 17 bases between. CDR3 coding DNA: TGCGCCAGCAGCTCCGGCGGGACGTGGGAAAATCAGCCCCAGCATTTT. Translated: CASSSGGTWENQPQHF.

V gene TRBV6-5 combines with J gene TRBJ2-1, with 7 bases matching TRBD2. Germline CDR1 and CDR2: MNHEY and SVGAGI. The CDR3 loop spans 15 amino acids. Trimming at V came to 4 bases and at J to 4 bases, leaving 7 bases not matched to a gene. The CDR3 is CASSFKAGNYNEQFF. The CDR3 coding sequence is TGTGCCAGCAGTTTCAAAGCGGGGAATTACAATGAGCAGTTCTTC.

This clone was counted once. This sequence joins TRBV19 and TRBJ2-7; D is possibly TRBD1 or TRBD2 (5 bases each). The CDR3 extends over 17 amino acids. Germline V gene lookup returns CDR1 LNHDA and CDR2 SQIVND (reference sequence). V was shortened by 1 base and J by 5 bases, with 21 bases between the two germline ends. The CDR3 protein is CASSIARPGGSVNEQYF. CDR3 DNA: TGTGCCAGTAGTATAGCCCGACCTGGGGGAAGTGTCAACGAGCAGTACTTC.

V and J are TRBV9 and TRBJ1-1; no clear D gene. The germline CDR1 and CDR2 sequences are SGDLS and YYNGEE. The CDR3 is 16 amino acids. Trimming pared 0 bases from V and 1 base from J, leaving 13 bases between. The CDR3, as DNA: TGTGCCAGCAGCGTAGCTGATCAGATTCGGAACACTGAAGCTTTCTTT. Protein: CASSVADQIRNTEAFF.

The gene calls are TRBV9 and TRBJ1-1; no firm D call. Germline V gene lookup returns CDR1 SGDLS and CDR2 YYNGEE. This CDR3 has 14 amino acids. V was trimmed by 1 base and J by 5 bases, leaving 12 bases between them. The CDR3, as DNA: TGTGCCAGCAGCGTATTGAGTAGCGGAACTGAAGCTTTCTTT. Translating gives CASSVLSSGTEAFF.

V is TRBV19 and J is TRBJ1-6, with D hard to call. The germline V gene encodes CDR1 LNHDA and CDR2 SQIVND (reference sequence). Trimming left V 3 bases short and J 10 bases short, with 19 bases between. The CDR3 contains 16 residues. The CDR3 loop reads CASSIVGRTPLSPLHF. The CDR3, as DNA: TGTGCCAGTAGTATCGTCGGCAGGACCCCCCTCTCACCCCTCCACTTT.

The rearrangement links TRBV6-1 to TRBJ1-1; TRBD1 matches 11 bases. Losses at the gene ends were 5 bases for V and 10 bases for J; bases not matched to a gene: 9. Germline lookup yields CDR1 MNHNS and CDR2 SASEGT. The CDR3 totals 14 residues. This chain's CDR3 is CASSPRGGTGGAFF. CDR3 coding DNA: TGTGCCAGCAGTCCCCGTGGGGGGACAGGGGGAGCTTTCTTT.

The chain joins TRBV11-3 to TRBJ2-4; 8 positions match TRBD2. Germline-derived CDR1 and CDR2 are SGHNT and YENEEA. V trimming: 5 bases; J trimming: 7 bases; junction bases outside the gene matches: 4. This CDR3 has 13 amino acids. As DNA, the CDR3 is TGTGCCAGCAGCCGGGGGGGTAGCAACATTCAGTACTTC. As protein: CASSRGGSNIQYF.

The chain has TRBV25-1 and TRBJ2-5; D tentatively fits TRBD1 or TRBD2 (5 bases each). This CDR3 is 16 amino acids long. Between the trimmed V and J ends, which lost 0 bases and 2 bases, there was a span of 13 bases. Germline CDR1 and CDR2: MGHDK and SYGVNS. The CDR3 loop reads CASSEYVLGVQETQYF. The CDR3 nucleotides read TGTGCCAGCAGTGAATATGTTTTGGGGGTACAAGAGACCCAGTACTTC.

J is TRBJ2-3 and V is TRBV5-4, with TRBD2 matching over 13 bases. Germline trimming cut 4 bases from V and 6 bases from J; bases unmatched to any gene: 11. The V gene's germline CDR1 is SGHNT and CDR2 YYREEE (reference sequence). The CDR3 sequence is 17 residues long. The CDR3 DNA reads TGTGCCAGCAGCGCCGGACTAGCGGGAGCTCCTGGGGATACGCAGTATTTT. Amino acids: CASSAGLAGAPGDTQYF.